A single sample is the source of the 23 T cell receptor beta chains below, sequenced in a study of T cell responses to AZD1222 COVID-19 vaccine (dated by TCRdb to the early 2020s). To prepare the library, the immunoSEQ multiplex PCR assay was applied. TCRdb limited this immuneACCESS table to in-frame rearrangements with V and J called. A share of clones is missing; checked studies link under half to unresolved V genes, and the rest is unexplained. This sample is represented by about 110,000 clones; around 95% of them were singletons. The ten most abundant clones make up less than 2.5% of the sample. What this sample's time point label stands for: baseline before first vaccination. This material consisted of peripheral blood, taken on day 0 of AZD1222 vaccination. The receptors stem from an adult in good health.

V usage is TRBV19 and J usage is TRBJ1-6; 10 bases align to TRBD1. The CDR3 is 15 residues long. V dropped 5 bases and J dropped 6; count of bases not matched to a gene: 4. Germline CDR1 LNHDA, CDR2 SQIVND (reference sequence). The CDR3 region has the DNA TGTGCCAGTAGTCACGGGACAGGGGCTAATTCACCCCTCCACTTT. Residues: CASSHGTGANSPLHF. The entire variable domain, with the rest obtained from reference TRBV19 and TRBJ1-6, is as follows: DGGITQSPKYLFRKEGQNVTLSCEQNLNHDAMYWYRQDPGQGLRLIYYSQIVNDFQKGDIAEGYSVSREKKESFPLTVTSAQKNPTAFYLCASSHGTGANSPLHFGNGTRLTVT.

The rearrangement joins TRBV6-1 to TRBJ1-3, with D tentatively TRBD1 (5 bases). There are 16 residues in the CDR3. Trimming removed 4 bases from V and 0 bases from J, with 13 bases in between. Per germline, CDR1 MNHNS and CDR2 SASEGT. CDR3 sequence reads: CASSGVRTSSGNTIYF. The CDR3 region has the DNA TGTGCCAGCAGTGGAGTCAGGACAAGCTCTGGAAACACCATATATTTT.

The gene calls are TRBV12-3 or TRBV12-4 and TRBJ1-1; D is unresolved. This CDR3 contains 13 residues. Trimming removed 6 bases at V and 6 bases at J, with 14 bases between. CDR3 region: CASSVTEMAEAFF. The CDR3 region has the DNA TGTGCCAGCAGCGTGACGGAGATGGCTGAAGCTTTCTTT.

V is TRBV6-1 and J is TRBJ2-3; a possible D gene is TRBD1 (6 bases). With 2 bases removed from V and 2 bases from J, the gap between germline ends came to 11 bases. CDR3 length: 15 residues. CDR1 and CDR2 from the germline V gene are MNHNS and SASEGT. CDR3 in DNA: TGTGCCAGCAGTGAACAGACAGGATCCACAGATACGCAGTATTTT. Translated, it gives CASSEQTGSTDTQYF.

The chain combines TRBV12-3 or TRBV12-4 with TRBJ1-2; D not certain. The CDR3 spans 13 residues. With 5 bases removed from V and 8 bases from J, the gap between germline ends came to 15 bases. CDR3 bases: TGTGCCAGCAGTACGGTTCTGAAAGGGGGCTACACCTTC. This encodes CASSTVLKGGYTF.

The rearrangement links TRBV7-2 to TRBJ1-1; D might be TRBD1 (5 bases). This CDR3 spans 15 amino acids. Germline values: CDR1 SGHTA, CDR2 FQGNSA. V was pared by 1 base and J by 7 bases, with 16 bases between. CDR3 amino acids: CASSLGDRSRLEAFF. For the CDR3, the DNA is TGTGCCAGCAGCTTAGGAGACAGATCCAGACTTGAAGCTTTCTTT. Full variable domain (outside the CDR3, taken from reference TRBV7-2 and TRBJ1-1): GAGVSQSPSNKVTEKGKDVELRCDPISGHTALYWYRQSLGQGLEFLIYFQGNSAPDKSGLPSDRFSAERTGGSVSTLTIQRTQQEDSAVYLCASSLGDRSRLEAFFGQGTRLTVV.

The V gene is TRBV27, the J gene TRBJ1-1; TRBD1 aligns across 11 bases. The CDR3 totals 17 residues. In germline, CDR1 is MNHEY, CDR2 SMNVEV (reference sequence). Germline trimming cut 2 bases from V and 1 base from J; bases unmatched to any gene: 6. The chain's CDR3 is CASSLRTGGSGNTEAFF. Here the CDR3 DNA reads TGTGCCAGCAGTTTACGGACAGGGGGCAGTGGGAACACTGAAGCTTTCTTT.

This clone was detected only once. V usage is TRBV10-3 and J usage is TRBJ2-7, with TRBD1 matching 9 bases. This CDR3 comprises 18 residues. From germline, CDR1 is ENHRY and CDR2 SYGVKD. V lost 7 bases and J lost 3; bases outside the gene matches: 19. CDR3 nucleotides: TGTGCCATCACCCCGGACAGGGGCTATAGTTTGGGGCTCTACGAGCAGTACTTC. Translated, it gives CAITPDRGYSLGLYEQYF.

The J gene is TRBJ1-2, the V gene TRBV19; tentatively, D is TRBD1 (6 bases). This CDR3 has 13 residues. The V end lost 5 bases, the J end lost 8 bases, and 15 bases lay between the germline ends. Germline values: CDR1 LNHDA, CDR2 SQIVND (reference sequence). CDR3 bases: TGTGCCAGTAGTCGTACAGGGCTCGGGGGCTACACCTTC. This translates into CASSRTGLGGYTF.

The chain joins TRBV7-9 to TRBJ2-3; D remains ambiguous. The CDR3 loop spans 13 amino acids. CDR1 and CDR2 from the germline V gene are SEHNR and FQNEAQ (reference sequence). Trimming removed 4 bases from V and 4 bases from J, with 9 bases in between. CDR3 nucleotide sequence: TGTGCCAGCAGCTCCCGTCGTGCAGATACGCAGTATTTT. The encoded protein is CASSSRRADTQYF.

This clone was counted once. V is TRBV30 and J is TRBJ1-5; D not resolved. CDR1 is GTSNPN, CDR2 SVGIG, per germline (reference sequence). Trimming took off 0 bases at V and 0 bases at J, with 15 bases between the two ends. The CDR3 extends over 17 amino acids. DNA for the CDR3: TGTGCCTGGAGTGTCGCCAGAGACCCCTATAGCAATCAGCCCCAGCATTTT. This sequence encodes CAWSVARDPYSNQPQHF. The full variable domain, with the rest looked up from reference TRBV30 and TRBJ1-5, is SQTIHQWPATLVQPVGSPLSLECTVEGTSNPNLYWYRQAAGRGLQLLFYSVGIGQISSEVPQNLSASRPQDRQFILSSKKLLLSDSGFYLCAWSVARDPYSNQPQHFGDGTRLSIL.

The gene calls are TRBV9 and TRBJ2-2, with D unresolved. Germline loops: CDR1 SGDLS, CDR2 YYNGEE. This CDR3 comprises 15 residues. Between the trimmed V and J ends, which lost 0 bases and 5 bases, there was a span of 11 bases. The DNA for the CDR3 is TGTGCCAGCAGCGTAGTTCCCACAGAAACCGGGGAGCTGTTTTTT. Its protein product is CASSVVPTETGELFF.

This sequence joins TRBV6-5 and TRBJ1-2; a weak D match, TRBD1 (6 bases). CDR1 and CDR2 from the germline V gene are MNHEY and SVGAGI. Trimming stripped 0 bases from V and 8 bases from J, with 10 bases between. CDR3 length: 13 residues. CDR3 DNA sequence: TGTGCCAGCAGTTACTCGACAGGCCGAGGCTACACCTTC. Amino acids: CASSYSTGRGYTF.

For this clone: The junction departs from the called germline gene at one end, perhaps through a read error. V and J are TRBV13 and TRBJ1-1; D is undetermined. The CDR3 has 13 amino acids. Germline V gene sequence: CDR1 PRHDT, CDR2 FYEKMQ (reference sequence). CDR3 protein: CASSLGQGSEAFF. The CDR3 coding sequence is TGTGCCAGCAGCCTAGGTCAAGGTAGTGAAGCTTTCTTT.

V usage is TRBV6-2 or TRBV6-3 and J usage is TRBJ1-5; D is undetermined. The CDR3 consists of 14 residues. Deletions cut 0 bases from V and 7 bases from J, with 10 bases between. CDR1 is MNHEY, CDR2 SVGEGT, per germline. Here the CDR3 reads CASSYSINGQPQHF. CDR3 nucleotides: TGTGCCAGCAGTTACTCGATTAATGGGCAGCCCCAGCATTTT.

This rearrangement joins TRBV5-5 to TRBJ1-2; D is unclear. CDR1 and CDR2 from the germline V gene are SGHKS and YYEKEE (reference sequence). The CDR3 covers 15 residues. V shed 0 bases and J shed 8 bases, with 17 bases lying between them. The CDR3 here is CASSLEPTNKLGYTF. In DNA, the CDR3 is TGTGCCAGCAGCTTGGAACCGACAAACAAACTCGGCTACACCTTC.

CDR3 residues: CASSPILGTNTEAFF. CDR3 DNA: TGTGCCAGCTCACCAATCTTAGGGACGAACACTGAAGCTTTCTTT. The chain joins TRBV18 to TRBJ1-1; the D gene is possibly TRBD1 (5 bases). There are 15 residues in the CDR3. CDR1 and CDR2 from the germline V gene are KGHSH and LQKENI. Trimming left V 2 bases short and J 1 base short, with 11 bases between.

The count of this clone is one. The CDR3 here is CASQKGGYSNQPQHF. The CDR3 nucleotides read TGTGCCAGTCAGAAAGGGGGCTATAGCAATCAGCCCCAGCATTTT. The chain employs TRBV19 and TRBJ1-5; 7 nucleotides line up with TRBD1. The V gene's germline CDR1 is LNHDA and CDR2 SQIVND (reference sequence). V was clipped by 8 bases and J by 0 bases; unmatched bases: 7. This CDR3 is built from 15 residues.

The CDR3 spells CASSQDFRLGQPQHF. CDR3 sequence (DNA): TGTGCCAGCAGCCAGGATTTTCGGTTGGGTCAGCCCCAGCATTTT. V is TRBV3-1 (or the pseudogene TRBV3-2) and J is TRBJ1-5, with D uncertain. The CDR3 contains 15 residues. The V gene lost 3 bases and the J gene lost 6 bases, with 15 bases spanning the gap. Germline V gives CDR1 LGHDT, CDR2 YNNKEL (reference sequence).

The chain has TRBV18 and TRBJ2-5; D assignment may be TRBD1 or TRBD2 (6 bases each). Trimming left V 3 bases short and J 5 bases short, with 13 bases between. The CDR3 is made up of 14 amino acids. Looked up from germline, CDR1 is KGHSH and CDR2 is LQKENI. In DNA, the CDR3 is TGTGCCAGCTCACCCCAGCCGGGGGCTGAGACCCAGTACTTC. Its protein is CASSPQPGAETQYF.

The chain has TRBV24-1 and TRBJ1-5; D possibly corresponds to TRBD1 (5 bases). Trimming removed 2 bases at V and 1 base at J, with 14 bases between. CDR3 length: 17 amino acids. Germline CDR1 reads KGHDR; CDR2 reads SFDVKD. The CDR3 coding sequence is TGTGCCACCAGTGATTCGTGGGGGGTCGGCAGCAATCAGCCCCAGCATTTT. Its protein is CATSDSWGVGSNQPQHF.

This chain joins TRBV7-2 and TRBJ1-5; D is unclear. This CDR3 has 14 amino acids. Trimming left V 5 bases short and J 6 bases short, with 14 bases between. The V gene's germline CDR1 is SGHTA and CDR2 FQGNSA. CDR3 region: CASSVQKGSQPQHF. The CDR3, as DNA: TGTGCCAGCAGCGTTCAAAAGGGAAGTCAGCCCCAGCATTTT.

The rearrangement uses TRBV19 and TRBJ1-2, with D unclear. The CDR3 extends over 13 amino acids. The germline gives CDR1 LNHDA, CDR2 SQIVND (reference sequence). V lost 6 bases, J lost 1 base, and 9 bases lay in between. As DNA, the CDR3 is TGTGCCAGTAGCGCAACCGGTAACTATGGCTACACCTTC. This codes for CASSATGNYGYTF.